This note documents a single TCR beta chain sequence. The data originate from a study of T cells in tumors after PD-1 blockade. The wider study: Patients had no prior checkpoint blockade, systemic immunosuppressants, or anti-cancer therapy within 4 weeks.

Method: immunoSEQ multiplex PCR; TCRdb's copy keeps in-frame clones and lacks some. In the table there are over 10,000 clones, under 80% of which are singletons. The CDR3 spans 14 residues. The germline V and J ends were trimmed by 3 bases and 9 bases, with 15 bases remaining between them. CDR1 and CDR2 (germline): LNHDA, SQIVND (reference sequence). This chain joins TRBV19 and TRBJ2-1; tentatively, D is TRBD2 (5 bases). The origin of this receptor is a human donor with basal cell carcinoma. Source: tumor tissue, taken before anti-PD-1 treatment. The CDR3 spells CASSIRERAIEQFF. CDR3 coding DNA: TGTGCCAGTAGTATTCGGGAAAGGGCAATTGAGCAGTTCTTC.